Below, 27 T cell receptor beta chains from the same sample are listed, as sequenced in a study of control samples from healthy donors and cancer patients. Profiling relied on immunoSEQ multiplex PCR, and the TCRdb table lists in-frame clones only, not all of them. In the table there are around 85,000 clones, roughly 93% of which are singletons. The specimen was blood. These receptors all come from a woman aged 18-35 years in good health.

The chain uses TRBV7-8 and TRBJ2-7; 16 bases are a match to TRBD2. Germline V gives CDR1 SGHVS, CDR2 FQNEAQ. V lost 1 base and J lost 4; bases outside the gene matches: 13. The CDR3 runs to 20 residues. The CDR3: CASSLVGTSGGAYIHYEQYF. The CDR3 nucleotides are TGTGCCAGCAGCTTAGTGGGGACTAGCGGGGGGGCCTACATCCATTACGAGCAGTACTTC.

The chain employs TRBV5-1 and TRBJ1-4; no clear D. The V end lost 3 bases, the J end lost 4 bases, and 13 bases lay between the germline ends. The CDR3 runs 15 residues. The V gene's germline CDR1 is SGHRS and CDR2 YFSETQ. The CDR3 nucleotides read TGCGCCAGCAGCTGGGTGCCGGGCTTTAATGAAAAACTGTTTTTT. Its translation is CASSWVPGFNEKLFF.

This sequence joins TRBV19 and TRBJ1-6; tentatively, D is TRBD1 (6 bases). Germline V CDR1 and CDR2: LNHDA, SQIVND (reference sequence). V was cut by 5 bases and J by 3 bases, with 11 bases left in between. This CDR3 region has 15 residues. The CDR3 nucleotides read TGTGCCAGTAGTGGACGACAGGACTATAATTCACCCCTCCACTTT. Protein: CASSGRQDYNSPLHF. The whole variable domain, remainder taken from reference TRBV19 and TRBJ1-6, is DGGITQSPKYLFRKEGQNVTLSCEQNLNHDAMYWYRQDPGQGLRLIYYSQIVNDFQKGDIAEGYSVSREKKESFPLTVTSAQKNPTAFYLCASSGRQDYNSPLHFGNGTRLTVT.

The rearrangement joins TRBV28 to TRBJ2-7; D uncertain. The V end lost 2 bases, the J end lost 6 bases, and 8 bases lay between the germline ends. Germline V gene lookup returns CDR1 MDHEN and CDR2 SYDVKM. This CDR3 is 12 amino acids long. CDR3 in DNA: TGTGCCAGCAGTTTACAGTCCCCCGAGCAGTACTTC. It is translated as CASSLQSPEQYF.

J is TRBJ2-7 and V is TRBV19; the match to TRBD2 covers 9 bases. The CDR3 is made up of 14 amino acids. CDR1 is LNHDA and CDR2 is SQIVND in the germline V gene (reference sequence). V shed 3 bases, J shed 5 bases, and the junction held 5 bases outside the gene matches. The CDR3 loop is CASSMRGGANEQYF. DNA of the CDR3: TGTGCCAGTAGTATGCGCGGGGGGGCAAACGAGCAGTACTTC.

The chain is built from TRBV5-1 and TRBJ1-1; D is undetermined. V lost 1 base, J lost 1 base, and 11 bases lay in between. The germline gives CDR1 SGHRS, CDR2 YFSETQ. This CDR3 is 15 amino acids long. The CDR3 region is CASSLLRAGNTEAFF. CDR3 sequence (DNA): TGCGCCAGCAGCTTGTTAAGGGCTGGGAACACTGAAGCTTTCTTT. Full variable domain (outside the CDR3, taken from reference TRBV5-1 and TRBJ1-1): KAGVTQTPRYLIKTRGQQVTLSCSPISGHRSVSWYQQTPGQGLQFLFEYFSETQRNKGNFPGRFSGRQFSNSRSEMNVSTLELGDSALYLCASSLLRAGNTEAFFGQGTRLTVV.

The rearrangement uses TRBV7-6 and TRBJ2-2; TRBD1 might be the D (6 bases). The CDR3 extends over 15 amino acids. Germline V gene lookup returns CDR1 SGHVS and CDR2 FNYEAQ. V lost 5 bases, J lost 6 bases, and 16 bases lay in between. The CDR3 protein is CASSPMGQVPGELFF. CDR3 bases: TGTGCCAGCAGCCCCATGGGACAAGTGCCCGGGGAGCTGTTTTTT.

The genes are TRBV7-7 and TRBJ2-1; 9 bases fit TRBD2. The V and J ends lost 5 bases and 5 bases, in that order; junction bases with no gene match: 7. CDR1 and CDR2 from the germline V gene are SSHAT and FNYEAQ (reference sequence). The CDR3 sequence is 15 residues long. The CDR3 region has the DNA TGTGCCAGCAGCGCAGTTAGCGGGAGTCACAATGAGCAGTTCTTC. Translating gives CASSAVSGSHNEQFF.

This clone was picked up many times. The chain has TRBV6-4 and TRBJ2-6; no reliable D call. The CDR3 has 14 residues. Germline V gene sequence: CDR1 MRHNA, CDR2 SNTAGT. Trimming took off 3 bases at V and 2 bases at J, with 5 bases between the two ends. The CDR3 here is CASSEAAGANVLTF. The CDR3 region has the DNA TGTGCCAGCAGTGAGGCGGCTGGGGCCAACGTCCTGACTTTC.

The V gene is TRBV6-5, the J gene TRBJ2-7; D call uncertain. The CDR3 is 12 residues long. V was shortened by 4 bases and J by 3 bases, with 7 bases between the two germline ends. The germline CDR1 and CDR2 sequences are MNHEY and SVGAGI. The CDR3 sequence is CASSSSSYEQYF. CDR3 bases: TGTGCCAGCAGTTCTTCAAGCTACGAGCAGTACTTC.

This chain connects TRBV6-5 to TRBJ1-5; 9 bases align to TRBD1. There are 15 residues in the CDR3. J lost 4 bases, V lost 6 bases, and 7 bases had no gene match. Germline CDR1 is MNHEY and CDR2 is SVGAGI. The CDR3 nucleotides read TGTGCCAGCAGAATGACAGGGGGACGGAATCAGCCCCAGCATTTT. Translation gives CASRMTGGRNQPQHF.

Only one count was recorded for this clone. This chain connects TRBV7-3 to TRBJ2-1; 8 bases align to TRBD2. Germline CDR1 SGHTA, CDR2 FQGTGA. V shed 2 bases, J shed 7 bases, and the junction held 10 bases outside the gene matches. This CDR3 has 16 residues. CDR3 bases: TGTGCCAGCAGCTTATTCGGCGGGGGGCAGTCAAATGAGCAGTTCTTC. Residues: CASSLFGGGQSNEQFF.

This chain links TRBV28 with TRBJ2-1, with 12 bases matching TRBD2. The CDR3 is made up of 15 amino acids. Germline assignment: CDR1 MDHEN and CDR2 SYDVKM. The chain's CDR3 is CVVTQTSGSWDEQFF. The CDR3 nucleotides read TGTGTCGTGACACAGACTAGCGGGAGTTGGGATGAGCAGTTCTTC. Based on the CDR3 plus reference TRBV28 and TRBJ2-1, the full variable domain is DVKVTQSSRYLVKRTGEKVFLECVQDMDHENMFWYRQDPGLGLRLIYFSYDVKMKEKGDIPEGYSVSREKKERFSLILESASTNQTSMYLCVVTQTSGSWDEQFFGPGTRLTVL.

This sequence joins TRBV28 and TRBJ1-2; 8 bases are shared with TRBD1. This CDR3 spans 14 amino acids. Germline CDR1 reads MDHEN; CDR2 reads SYDVKM. The V segment lost 1 base and the J segment 5 bases; nucleotides outside the gene matches: 3. The CDR3 is CASSLLTGGYGYTF. CDR3 in DNA: TGTGCCAGCAGTTTATTAACAGGGGGTTATGGCTACACCTTC.

This chain links TRBV19 with TRBJ1-1; 10 positions match TRBD1. The germline gives CDR1 LNHDA, CDR2 SQIVND (reference sequence). V gave up 7 bases and J gave up 1 base; unmatched junction bases: 6. This CDR3 region has 15 residues. The CDR3 nucleotides are TGTGCCAGTACTGGGACAGGGGCCCCGAACACTGAAGCTTTCTTT. Amino acids: CASTGTGAPNTEAFF.

The chain couples TRBV7-2 to TRBJ2-5; TRBD1 is a possible D gene (6 bases). Germline loops: CDR1 SGHTA, CDR2 FQGNSA. V was clipped by 1 base and J by 5 bases, with 8 bases between them. The CDR3 extends over 13 amino acids. The CDR3 reads CASSLGGGETQYF. CDR3 sequence (DNA): TGTGCCAGCAGCTTAGGAGGGGGTGAGACCCAGTACTTC.

The chain recombines TRBV6-2 or TRBV6-3 with TRBJ2-7; 10 nucleotides match TRBD1. The CDR3 runs 15 residues. Per germline, CDR1 MNHEY and CDR2 SVGEGT. The V gene end was trimmed by 4 bases and the J gene end by 0 bases; junction bases not matched to a gene: 3. The CDR3 loop is CASSSRTGGSYEQYF. As DNA, the CDR3 is TGTGCCAGCAGTTCTCGGACAGGGGGCTCCTACGAGCAGTACTTC.

This clone has just one count. The chain employs TRBV28 and TRBJ1-2; 7 bases are a match to TRBD1. With 4 bases clipped from V and 5 bases from J, the junction kept 4 bases outside the gene matches. The germline V gene encodes CDR1 MDHEN and CDR2 SYDVKM. This CDR3 contains 13 residues. CDR3 DNA sequence: TGTGCCAGCAGTTCGACGGGACAGTATGGCTACACCTTC. Its translation is CASSSTGQYGYTF.

In its sample, this clone was seen a few times. The same CDR3 also results from other DNA sequences found in this sample. The gene calls are TRBV9 and TRBJ1-1; 7 bases agree with TRBD1. J lost 0 bases, V lost 5 bases, and 7 bases had no gene match. This CDR3 region has 15 residues. Germline V gene data show CDR1 as SGDLS and CDR2 as YYNGEE. The chain's CDR3 is CASSPRDSMNTEAFF. CDR3 sequence (DNA): TGTGCCAGCAGTCCCCGGGACAGCATGAACACTGAAGCTTTCTTT.

The chain couples TRBV5-4 to TRBJ2-7; D may match TRBD1 or TRBD2 (5 bases each). V lost 0 bases to trimming and J lost 3 bases, with 7 bases between them. Germline-derived CDR1 and CDR2 are SGHNT and YYREEE (reference sequence). CDR3 length equals 13 residues. This CDR3 reads CASSLAGLYEQYF. CDR3 in DNA: TGTGCCAGCAGCTTGGCGGGGCTCTACGAGCAGTACTTC.

The chain uses TRBV12-3 or TRBV12-4 and TRBJ1-2; 8 bases map to TRBD1. The CDR3 is made up of 13 amino acids. The trim removed 6 bases at V and 4 bases at J, leaving 4 bases unmatched. CDR3 residues: CASRGTGGYGYTF. The CDR3 DNA reads TGTGCCAGCAGGGGAACAGGGGGCTATGGCTACACCTTC.

The rearrangement uses TRBV15 and TRBJ2-3; TRBD1 aligns across 7 bases. With 5 bases clipped from V and 2 bases from J, the junction kept 7 bases outside the gene matches. CDR1 is LNHNV, CDR2 YYDKDF, per germline (reference sequence). The CDR3 runs to 15 residues. The CDR3 reads CATSRPGQVTDTQYF. The CDR3 bases are TGTGCCACCAGCCGCCCAGGACAGGTCACAGATACGCAGTATTTT. Drawing the rest from reference TRBV15 and TRBJ2-3, the complete variable domain is DAMVIQNPRYQVTQFGKPVTLSCSQTLNHNVMYWYQQKSSQAPKLLFHYYDKDFNNEADTPDNFQSRRPNTSFCFLDIRSPGLGDTAMYLCATSRPGQVTDTQYFGPGTRLTVL.

The J gene is TRBJ1-1, the V gene TRBV12-3 or TRBV12-4, with D possibly TRBD1 on 5 matching bases. This CDR3 is 12 amino acids long. V was clipped by 5 bases and J by 5 bases, with 9 bases between them. The CDR3 is CASSQGGTEAFF. The CDR3 nucleotides read TGTGCCAGCAGTCAGGGAGGGACTGAAGCTTTCTTT.

The chain has TRBV5-1 and TRBJ2-3; 14 nucleotides line up with TRBD2. V gave up 9 bases and J gave up 4 bases; unmatched junction bases: 7. Germline V gene lookup returns CDR1 SGHRS and CDR2 YFSETQ. The CDR3 has 15 residues. CDR3 DNA: TGCGCCACCGGACTAGCGGGAGGCGGGGCAGATACGCAGTATTTT. Translating it yields CATGLAGGGADTQYF. Full variable domain (outside the CDR3, taken from reference TRBV5-1 and TRBJ2-3): KAGVTQTPRYLIKTRGQQVTLSCSPISGHRSVSWYQQTPGQGLQFLFEYFSETQRNKGNFPGRFSGRQFSNSRSEMNVSTLELGDSALYLCATGLAGGGADTQYFGPGTRLTVL.

This chain connects TRBV7-2 to TRBJ1-2; 9 nucleotides agree with TRBD1. The germline V gene encodes CDR1 SGHTA and CDR2 FQGNSA. The CDR3 has 16 residues. Germline trimming cut 3 bases from V and 0 bases from J; bases unmatched to any gene: 5. DNA of the CDR3: TGTGCCAGCAGCTTCGATGGGGACAGGGCTAACTATGGCTACACCTTC. It specifies CASSFDGDRANYGYTF. The variable domain in full, completed from reference TRBV7-2 and TRBJ1-2, reads GAGVSQSPSNKVTEKGKDVELRCDPISGHTALYWYRQSLGQGLEFLIYFQGNSAPDKSGLPSDRFSAERTGGSVSTLTIQRTQQEDSAVYLCASSFDGDRANYGYTFGSGTRLTVV.

The chain recombines TRBV28 with TRBJ1-2; 8 bases agree with TRBD1. The V segment lost 5 bases and the J segment 8 bases; nucleotides outside the gene matches: 13. Germline lookup yields CDR1 MDHEN and CDR2 SYDVKM. The CDR3 sequence is 15 residues long. The CDR3 sequence: CASSRDRTGSRGYTF. Here the CDR3 DNA reads TGTGCCAGCAGTAGAGACCGGACAGGGTCGAGAGGCTACACCTTC.

This rearrangement joins TRBV4-1 to TRBJ2-2; D may be TRBD1 (7 bases). Trimming took off 4 bases at V and 3 bases at J, with 24 bases between the two ends. CDR1 is MGHRA, CDR2 YSYEKL, per germline. The CDR3 runs 19 residues. CDR3 region: CASSRQKSRQGGYTGELFF. The CDR3 DNA sequence: TGCGCCAGCAGCCGACAAAAATCTCGCCAGGGGGGCTACACCGGGGAGCTGTTTTTT.